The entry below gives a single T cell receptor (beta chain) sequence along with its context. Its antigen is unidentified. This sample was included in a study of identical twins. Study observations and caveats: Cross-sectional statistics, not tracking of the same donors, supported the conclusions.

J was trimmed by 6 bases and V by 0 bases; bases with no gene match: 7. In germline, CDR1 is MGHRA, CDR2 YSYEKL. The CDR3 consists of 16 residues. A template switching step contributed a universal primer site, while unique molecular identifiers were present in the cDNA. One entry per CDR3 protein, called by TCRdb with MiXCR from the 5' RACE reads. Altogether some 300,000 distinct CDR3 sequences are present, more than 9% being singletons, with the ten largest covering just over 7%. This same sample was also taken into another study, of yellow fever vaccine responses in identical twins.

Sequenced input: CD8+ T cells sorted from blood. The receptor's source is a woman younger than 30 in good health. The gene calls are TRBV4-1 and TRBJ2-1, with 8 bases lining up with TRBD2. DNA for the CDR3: TGCGCCAGCAGCCAAGATCCCAGCGGGGGCCGCAATGAGCAGTTCTTC. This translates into CASSQDPSGGRNEQFF.